The next 15 T cell receptor beta chains were all read from a single sample in a study of Ad26.COV2.S vaccination and SARS-CoV-2 variants. The assay was immunoSEQ multiplex PCR, and TCRdb's table has in-frame clones only and misses some. The sample has approximately 420,000 clones, approximately 90% seen once. Treatment reported: over 15 received Ad26.COV2.S at low or high dose, single or two shots; a few received placebo; per-sample allocation not given. Specimens were obtained on day 63 following the first vaccine or placebo injection. This material consisted of peripheral blood, taken in a trial of Ad26.COV2.S vaccine versus placebo. The receptors were sampled from a person between 18 and 65 years old who received the Ad26.COV2.S COVID-19 vaccine or a placebo.

This chain connects TRBV5-4 to TRBJ2-5; D not certain. V gave up 2 bases and J gave up 5 bases, with 7 bases separating them. The CDR3 covers 12 residues. Germline loops: CDR1 SGHNT, CDR2 YYREEE (reference sequence). This CDR3 reads CASSLPGETQYF. In DNA form, the CDR3 reads TGTGCCAGCAGCTTACCCGGGGAGACCCAGTACTTC.

J is TRBJ1-1 and V is TRBV11-2; D ambiguous. CDR1 and CDR2 (germline): SGHAT, FQNNGV. The CDR3 loop spans 13 amino acids. The V and J ends lost 4 bases and 8 bases respectively, with 14 bases between them. CDR3 bases: TGTGCCAGCAGCTATCCATACCTGGGGGAAGCTTTCTTT. Translation: CASSYPYLGEAFF.

DNA of the CDR3: TGTGCCAGCTCCCGGACCCGGTCCGGGACCGGGGAGCTGTTTTTT. Translating gives CASSRTRSGTGELFF. This chain connects TRBV18 to TRBJ2-2; D remains unclear. Germline loops: CDR1 KGHSH, CDR2 LQKENI. The length of the CDR3 is 15 residues. V lost 6 bases to trimming and J lost 5 bases, with 16 bases between them.

This clone was observed a single time. The chain has TRBV9 and TRBJ1-4; D perhaps matches TRBD1 (6 bases). Germline CDR1 and CDR2: SGDLS and YYNGEE. The CDR3 totals 13 residues. V was cut by 7 bases and J by 5 bases, with 12 bases left in between. CDR3: CASGRGENEKLFF. The CDR3 nucleotides are TGTGCCAGCGGGAGGGGGGAGAATGAAAAACTGTTTTTT.

V is TRBV7-2 and J is TRBJ2-6, with a possible D match to TRBD1 (5 bases). The germline V gene has CDR1 SGHTA and CDR2 FQGNSA. This CDR3 spans 17 amino acids. V was clipped by 1 base and J by 0 bases, with 10 bases between them. This chain's CDR3 is CASSLEGSLSGANVLTF. The CDR3 DNA reads as TGTGCCAGCAGCTTAGAGGGGTCGCTCTCTGGGGCCAACGTCCTGACTTTC.

The chain is built from TRBV5-1 and TRBJ2-1; 7 nucleotides match TRBD1. The length of the CDR3 is 13 residues. V shed 4 bases and J 9 bases; nucleotides not matched to a gene: 7. Germline CDR1 reads SGHRS; CDR2 reads YFSETQ. DNA for the CDR3: TGCGCCAGCAGCGCCGGGACAGTTCCTGAGCAGTTCTTC. Residues: CASSAGTVPEQFF.

The V gene is TRBV30, the J gene TRBJ1-3; 9 bases are shared with TRBD1. J was trimmed by 0 bases and V by 4 bases; bases with no gene match: 13. This CDR3 contains 18 residues. In germline, CDR1 is GTSNPN, CDR2 SVGIG (reference sequence). The CDR3: CAWKQTGTGIISGNTIYF. In nucleotides, the CDR3 is TGTGCCTGGAAACAGACCGGGACAGGGATTATCTCTGGAAACACCATATATTTT.

This rearrangement joins TRBV28 to TRBJ1-5, with D unclear. The CDR3 covers 15 residues. Germline V gene sequence: CDR1 MDHEN, CDR2 SYDVKM. V was cut by 6 bases and J by 2 bases, with 14 bases left in between. The CDR3: CASRAPRGGNQPQHF. The CDR3, as DNA: TGTGCCAGCAGGGCGCCGCGTGGGGGCAATCAGCCCCAGCATTTT.

The V call is TRBV6-5, the J call TRBJ2-6, with no clear D. There are 15 residues in the CDR3. V lost 6 bases and J 4 bases, leaving 13 bases between the germline ends. Germline V gene data show CDR1 as MNHEY and CDR2 as SVGAGI. CDR3 loop: CASSTIASGANVLTF. The DNA for the CDR3 is TGTGCCAGCAGCACAATAGCTTCCGGGGCCAACGTCCTGACTTTC.

The chain carries TRBV7-8 and TRBJ2-3, with D hard to call. CDR1 is SGHVS and CDR2 is FQNEAQ in the germline V gene. The CDR3 runs 13 residues. The V gene lost 3 bases and the J gene lost 6 bases, with 10 bases spanning the gap. The CDR3 loop reads CASSFGTEDTQYF. The CDR3 DNA reads TGTGCCAGCAGCTTCGGTACCGAGGATACGCAGTATTTT.

The genes are TRBV27 and TRBJ1-6; D is uncertain. V was shortened by 6 bases and J by 9 bases, with 24 bases between the two germline ends. This CDR3 has 17 residues. The germline V gene encodes CDR1 MNHEY and CDR2 SMNVEV (reference sequence). The CDR3 reads CASRDATGPRRISPLHF. The CDR3 DNA is TGTGCCAGCAGAGACGCGACGGGCCCCCGGCGAATTTCACCCCTCCACTTT.

The V gene is TRBV27, the J gene TRBJ1-3; TRBD1 agrees at 7 bases. Looked up from germline, CDR1 is MNHEY and CDR2 is SMNVEV (reference sequence). The CDR3 length is 12 residues. V lost 9 bases, J lost 8 bases, and 7 bases stayed unmatched. The CDR3 DNA reads as TGTGCCAGTGGCAGGGGGGCGGACACCATATATTTT. This translates into CASGRGADTIYF.

This clone was detected only a few times. V is TRBV4-1 and J is TRBJ2-2, with a tentative D call TRBD2 (6 bases). The V gene lost 4 bases and the J gene lost 14 bases, with 11 bases spanning the gap. The CDR3 spans 11 residues. CDR1 and CDR2 (germline): MGHRA, YSYEKL. The CDR3 sequence is CASSLGGVLFF. The CDR3, as DNA: TGCGCCAGCAGCCTGGGAGGCGTCCTGTTTTTT.

The DNA for the CDR3 is TGTGCCTCACAGGGGGAGATTAGCTCCTATAATTCACCCCTCCACTTT. It codes for CASQGEISSYNSPLHF. This chain joins TRBV30 and TRBJ1-6, with 8 bases lining up with TRBD1. This CDR3 has 16 residues. Germline CDR1 and CDR2: GTSNPN and SVGIG (reference sequence). J gave up 0 bases and V 7 bases, and 8 bases lay outside the gene matches.

The genes are TRBV7-6 and TRBJ2-2; no clear D. V was shortened by 2 bases and J by 3 bases, with 7 bases between the two germline ends. The CDR3 spans 14 residues. Germline V lookup: CDR1 SGHVS, CDR2 FNYEAQ. CDR3 residues: CASSLIGDTGELFF. In DNA, the CDR3 is TGTGCCAGCAGCTTAATTGGGGACACCGGGGAGCTGTTTTTT.